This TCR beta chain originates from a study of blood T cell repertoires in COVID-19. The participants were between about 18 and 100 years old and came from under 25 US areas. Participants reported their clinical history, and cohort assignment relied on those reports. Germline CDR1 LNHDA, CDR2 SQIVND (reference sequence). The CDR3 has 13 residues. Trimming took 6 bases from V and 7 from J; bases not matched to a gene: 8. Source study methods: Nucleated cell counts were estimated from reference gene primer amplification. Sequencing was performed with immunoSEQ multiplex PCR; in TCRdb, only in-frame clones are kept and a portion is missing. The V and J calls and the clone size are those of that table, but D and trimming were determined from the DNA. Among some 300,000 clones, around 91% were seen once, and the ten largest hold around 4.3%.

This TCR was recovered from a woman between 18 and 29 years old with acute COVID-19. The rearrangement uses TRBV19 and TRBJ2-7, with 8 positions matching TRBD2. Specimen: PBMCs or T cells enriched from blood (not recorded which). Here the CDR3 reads CASSIGGVREQYF. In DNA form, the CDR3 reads TGTGCCAGTAGCATCGGGGGGGTTAGGGAGCAGTACTTC.